These T cell receptor beta chains were read from a single sample in a study of beta chain features in type 1 diabetes. The table came from immunoSEQ multiplex PCR; TCRdb's copy has only in-frame clones and leaves some out. The table records about 41,000 clones, approximately 61% of them present only once. The sequencing sample was made of Tregs from blood. These receptors originate from a man between 25 and 39 years old with type 1 diabetes. Some clones in this sample may be carry-over from other donors' samples. The CDR3 runs from the conserved cysteine through the conserved F or W. The D gene is left open where the match is weak. The size entry is marked missing in some rows and otherwise reads once, few, many or a size class.

>NA|TRBV11-1|TRBJ1-6|NA
CASSFFVGQGNSPLHF
TGTGCCAGCAGCTTCTTTGTCGGGCAGGGGAATTCACCCCTCCACTTT
>NA|TRBV10-2|TRBJ1-1|NA
CASNGNVNTEAFF
TGCGCCAGCAACGGTAACGTGAACACTGAAGCTTTCTTT
>TRBD2|TRBV10-3|TRBJ2-1|NA
CAISESPGRPTSGVYNEQFF
TGTGCCATCAGTGAGTCCCCCGGTCGTCCGACTAGCGGGGTTTACAATGAGCAGTTCTTC
>NA|TRBV7-9|TRBJ2-2|NA
CATAVGALDTGELFF
TGTGCCACCGCGGTTGGGGCCTTAGACACCGGGGAGCTGTTTTTT
>NA|TRBV20-1|TRBJ2-3|few
CSAPVGDTQYF
TGCAGTGCTCCCGTGGGCGATACGCAGTATTTT
>NA|TRBV5-1|TRBJ2-1|NA
CASSLSRLPGGNEQFF
TGCGCCAGCAGCTTGTCGCGGCTCCCCGGGGGTAATGAGCAGTTCTTC
>NA|TRBV9|TRBJ2-5|NA
CASSVGPIGETQYF
TGTGCCAGCAGCGTAGGGCCCATCGGGGAGACCCAGTACTTC
>TRBD2|TRBV7-2|TRBJ2-5|few
CASLGGAGQETQYF
TGTGCCAGCCTCGGGGGGGCGGGGCAAGAGACCCAGTACTTC
>NA|TRBV2|TRBJ1-1|few
CASSEDRDTEAFF
TGTGCCAGCAGTGAAGACAGGGACACTGAAGCTTTCTTT
>NA|TRBV11-2|TRBJ2-5|NA
CASSPSVGGSEETQYF
TGTGCCAGCAGCCCGTCCGTTGGGGGGTCAGAGGAGACCCAGTACTTC
>TRBD1|TRBV5-1|TRBJ1-6|NA
CASSLRGQDNSPLHF
TGCGCCAGCAGCTTGAGGGGGCAGGATAATTCACCCCTCCACTTT
>TRBD1|TRBV6-5|TRBJ1-2|NA
CASTVRTGNYGYTF
TGTGCCAGCACCGTAAGGACAGGGAACTATGGCTACACCTTC
>NA|TRBV2|TRBJ2-5|once
CASNGRVTQETQYF
TGTGCCAGCAACGGGAGAGTTACCCAAGAGACCCAGTACTTC
>TRBD2|TRBV5-1|TRBJ2-7|NA
CASTPGTSGGAYEQYF
TGCGCCAGCACCCCTGGGACTAGCGGGGGGGCCTACGAGCAGTACTTC
>NA|TRBV5-4|TRBJ2-3|NA
CASSSRGGTSTDTQYF
TGTGCCAGCAGCTCAAGGGGGGGCACTAGCACAGATACGCAGTATTTT
>TRBD1|TRBV7-9|TRBJ1-6|NA
CASSPRDSRSPLHF
TGTGCCAGCAGCCCTCGGGACAGTAGGTCACCCCTCCACTTT
>NA|TRBV7-9|TRBJ2-1|NA
CASSGVSGRGWDNEQFF
TGTGCCAGCAGCGGGGTCTCGGGGAGAGGTTGGGACAATGAGCAGTTCTTC
>NA|TRBV28|TRBJ1-1|NA
CASSLPQGLGTEAFF
TGTGCCAGCAGTTTGCCGCAGGGATTGGGCACTGAAGCTTTCTTT
>NA|TRBV7-3|TRBJ1-3|NA
CASSLTGGSGNTIYF
TGTGCCAGCAGCTTAACCGGGGGAAGCGGAAACACCATATATTTT
>NA|TRBV6-6|TRBJ1-2|NA
CASSYSLPGYHYGYTF
TGTGCCAGCAGTTACTCTTTACCCGGGTACCACTATGGCTACACCTTC
>NA|TRBV30|TRBJ2-7|NA
CAWSLGGYEQYF
TGTGCCTGGTCCCTCGGCGGCTACGAGCAGTACTTC
>NA|TRBV7-9|TRBJ1-5|NA
CASSLVGGNQPQHF
TGTGCCAGCAGCTTAGTGGGGGGAAATCAGCCCCAGCATTTT
>NA|TRBV30|TRBJ2-5|NA
CAWSWGRETQYF
TGTGCCTGGAGTTGGGGCAGGGAGACCCAGTACTTC
>NA|TRBV5-8|TRBJ2-1|NA
CASSQEPGVSGNEQFF
TGCGCCAGCAGCCAAGAGCCGGGGGTCTCGGGGAATGAGCAGTTCTTC
>TRBD1|TRBV5-6|TRBJ2-2|NA
CASSTDRGLAGELFF
TGTGCCAGCAGCACGGACAGGGGGCTGGCCGGGGAGCTGTTTTTT
>NA|TRBV28|TRBJ1-5|NA
CASREQGGAQHF
TGTGCCAGCAGGGAGCAGGGAGGGGCCCAGCATTTT
>TRBD2|TRBV5-1|TRBJ2-7|NA
CASSLTSGGYEQYF
TGCGCCAGCAGCTTGACTAGCGGGGGGTACGAGCAGTACTTC
>TRBD1|TRBV2|TRBJ1-5|NA
CASRGQPGQPQHF
TGTGCCAGCAGGGGACAGCCGGGGCAGCCCCAGCATTTT
>NA|TRBV28|TRBJ2-1|NA
CASSAPGVTSYNEQFF
TGTGCCAGCAGTGCCCCCGGGGTAACCTCCTACAATGAGCAGTTCTTC
>NA|TRBV19|TRBJ2-2|NA
CASRPQAGELFF
TGTGCCAGTAGGCCCCAGGCCGGGGAGCTGTTTTTT
>TRBD1|TRBV28|TRBJ2-7|NA
CASRGQGAWEQYF
TGTGCCAGCAGAGGACAGGGGGCGTGGGAGCAGTACTTC
>NA|TRBV21-1|TRBJ1-5|few
CASSKIIQPQHF
TGTGCCAGCAGCAAAATTATTCAGCCCCAGCATTTT
>TRBD2|TRBV7-8|TRBJ2-1|few
CASSHPPLLAGYNEQFF
TGTGCCAGCAGCCACCCCCCCCTGCTAGCGGGTTACAATGAGCAGTTCTTC